This T cell receptor beta chain appears in the sequencing data of a study of T cell changes during pregnancy in multiple sclerosis. TCRdb's copy holds only in-frame clones and misses some; the assay was immunoSEQ multiplex PCR. The table has almost 40,000 clones, about 89% seen once. Germline CDR1 SNHLY, CDR2 FYNNEI. Unmatched junction bases numbered 4, after V lost 8 bases and J lost 1 base. CDR3 length: 13 amino acids. This material consisted of CD4+ T cells from peripheral blood mononuclear cells, taken in the third trimester of pregnancy. The sequence was obtained from a female donor in good health, enrolled as a control in a pregnancy study. This chain links TRBV2 with TRBJ1-1, with TRBD1 identical over 7 bases. CDR3 coding DNA: TGTGCCAGCCCGCCAGGGGGGAACACTGAAGCTTTCTTT. It translates to CASPPGGNTEAFF. Full variable domain (remainder filled in from reference TRBV2 and TRBJ1-1): EPEVTQTPSHQVTQMGQEVILRCVPISNHLYFYWYRQILGQKVEFLVSFYNNEISEKSEIFDDQFSVERPDGSNFTLKIRSTKLEDSAMYFCASPPGGNTEAFFGQGTRLTVV.